A selection of T cell receptor beta chains follows, all from one sample in a study of graft-versus-host responses after intestinal transplantation. The method was immunoSEQ multiplex PCR; TCRdb's version includes in-frame clones alone and lacks a portion of them. In the table there are roughly 9,200 clones, 25% to 40% of which are singletons. The sequencing here drew on alloreactive CD8+ T cells from a mixed lymphocyte reaction culture, taken before transplantation. These TCRs come from a human patient who was an organ donor for intestinal transplantation. Each CDR3 is given without its conserved first and last residue. Fields, in order: CDR3 protein, D gene, J gene, V gene. D genes are given only for firm matches.

CDR3 protein: ASSGLAFNEKLF; D gene: NA; J gene: TRBJ1-4; V gene: TRBV21-1
CDR3 protein: ASTVGTGVAGANVLT; D gene: TRBD1; J gene: TRBJ2-6; V gene: TRBV19
CDR3 protein: ASSPSGWMRVTDTQY; D gene: NA; J gene: TRBJ2-3; V gene: TRBV4-3
CDR3 protein: ASSLGGNSPLH; D gene: NA; J gene: TRBJ1-6; V gene: TRBV7-3
CDR3 protein: ASSLRTGGVRDEQY; D gene: TRBD1; J gene: TRBJ2-7; V gene: TRBV6-5
CDR3 protein: ASSPLTGGYSPLH; D gene: NA; J gene: TRBJ1-6; V gene: TRBV18
CDR3 protein: ASSRSWVGYEQF; D gene: NA; J gene: TRBJ2-1; V gene: TRBV4-1
CDR3 protein: ASSQGTAYNSPLH; D gene: NA; J gene: TRBJ1-6; V gene: TRBV4-3
CDR3 protein: ASSVDRRYGYT; D gene: NA; J gene: TRBJ1-2; V gene: TRBV9
CDR3 protein: ASSPYPRGPSYNEQF; D gene: NA; J gene: TRBJ2-1; V gene: TRBV4-1
CDR3 protein: ASSLDRGPEAF; D gene: TRBD1; J gene: TRBJ1-1; V gene: TRBV5-4